The rows below give T cell receptor beta chains drawn from one sample of a study of blood T cell repertoires in COVID-19. TCRdb's copy holds only in-frame clones and misses some; the assay was immunoSEQ multiplex PCR. Among 250,000 or so clones listed, nearly 90% were seen once. Specimen: peripheral blood. These receptors were taken from a woman in her fifties or sixties with COVID-19, enrolled during active disease. The CDR3 runs from the conserved cysteine through the conserved F or W. The D gene is left open where the match is weak. Some rows have no size entry. The others give once, few or many, or a class for an expanded clone.

TRBD1 | TRBJ1-2 | TRBV2 | NA | CASSDRGAQYGYTF | TGTGCCAGCAGTGACAGGGGGGCGCAGTATGGCTACACCTTC
NA | TRBJ2-3 | TRBV5-8 | NA | CASTYRGGARADTQYF | TGTGCCAGCACCTATAGGGGGGGGGCCCGCGCAGATACGCAGTATTTT
TRBD1 | TRBJ2-1 | TRBV5-1 | NA | CASSLQPGGNEQFF | TGCGCCAGCAGCTTGCAGCCAGGGGGCAATGAGCAGTTCTTC
NA | TRBJ1-2 | TRBV7-8 | once | CASSPLGGSKDYGYTF | TGTGCCAGCAGCCCCCTCGGGGGATCCAAGGACTATGGCTACACCTTC
NA | TRBJ1-1 | TRBV19 | few | CASSLLSLNTEAFF | TGTGCCAGTAGCCTGTTGAGTTTGAACACTGAAGCTTTCTTT
NA | TRBJ2-2 | TRBV3-1/TRBV3-2 | few | CASSHLGGNRVTGELFF | TGTGCCAGCAGCCACTTGGGAGGGAACAGGGTGACCGGGGAGCTGTTTTTT
NA | TRBJ1-1 | TRBV6-5 | once | CASSYDRDTEAFF | TGTGCCAGCAGTTATGACAGAGACACTGAAGCTTTCTTT
NA | TRBJ1-1 | TRBV18 | NA | CASSPQGTEAFF | TGTGCCAGCTCACCTCAGGGGACTGAAGCTTTCTTT
TRBD2 | TRBJ2-1 | TRBV30 | NA | CAVAGTYNEQFF | TGTGCCGTAGCGGGGACATACAATGAGCAGTTCTTC
NA | TRBJ1-5 | TRBV4-2 | NA | CASSQEGVGALHQPQHF | TGTGCCAGCAGCCAAGAAGGGGTGGGGGCCCTTCATCAGCCCCAGCATTTT
NA | TRBJ1-1 | TRBV5-1 | once | CASSVQGQGEAFF | TGCGCCAGCAGCGTACAGGGTCAGGGTGAAGCTTTCTTT
TRBD2 | TRBJ2-5 | TRBV2 | NA | CASSPSGGAGETQYF | TGTGCCAGCAGCCCTAGCGGGGGGGCCGGAGAGACCCAGTACTTC
NA | TRBJ1-5 | TRBV7-8 | NA | CASSIDTDQPQHF | TGTGCCAGCAGCATAGATACAGATCAGCCCCAGCATTTT
NA | TRBJ1-6 | TRBV6-1 | NA | CASSEVRQAGYNSPLHF | TGTGCCAGCAGTGAGGTCCGACAGGCGGGTTATAATTCACCCCTCCACTTT
TRBD1 | TRBJ1-2 | TRBV3-1/TRBV3-2 | NA | CASRRPGTGYGYTF | TGTGCCAGCAGACGCCCCGGGACAGGGTATGGCTACACCTTC
TRBD2 | TRBJ2-1 | TRBV3-1/TRBV3-2 | NA | CASGSSSGGRSSYNEQFF | TGTGCCAGCGGATCATCTAGCGGGGGGCGCAGCTCCTACAATGAGCAGTTCTTC
NA | TRBJ2-5 | TRBV11-1 | NA | CASSPDSRETQYF | TGTGCCAGCAGCCCCGACAGCCGAGAGACCCAGTACTTC
TRBD2 | TRBJ2-5 | TRBV7-2 | few | CASSLAPFSGGAETQYF | TGTGCCAGCAGCTTAGCGCCCTTTAGCGGGGGGGCAGAGACCCAGTACTTC
NA | TRBJ1-4 | TRBV9 | NA | CASSATRAEKLFF | TGTGCCAGCAGCGCGACGAGGGCCGAAAAACTGTTTTTT
NA | TRBJ2-7 | TRBV5-1 | NA | CASTRTESYEQYF | TGCGCCAGCACCAGGACAGAGTCCTACGAGCAGTACTTC
TRBD1 | TRBJ2-3 | TRBV10-3 | NA | CAINPTGGSSFAQYF | TGTGCCATCAACCCGACAGGGGGCAGCTCCTTCGCGCAGTATTTT
TRBD1 | TRBJ1-2 | TRBV6-5 | NA | CASSYSMGQIYGYTF | TGTGCCAGCAGTTACTCGATGGGACAGATCTATGGCTACACCTTC
TRBD1 | TRBJ2-7 | TRBV5-5 | NA | CASSLGGTGQGYEQYF | TGTGCCAGCAGCTTGGGGGGGACAGGCCAGGGCTACGAGCAGTACTTC
NA | TRBJ1-1 | TRBV21-1 | NA | CASSKGVGRDSEWTEAFF | TGTGCCAGCAGCAAAGGAGTGGGCAGGGATTCGGAGTGGACTGAAGCTTTCTTT
TRBD2 | TRBJ2-3 | TRBV19 | NA | CASSEMGGGTDTQYF | TGTGCCAGTAGCGAGATGGGGGGGGGCACAGATACGCAGTATTTT
NA | TRBJ2-7 | TRBV7-9 | once | CASTKSGQIYEQYF | TGTGCCAGCACCAAAAGCGGACAGATCTACGAGCAGTACTTC
NA | TRBJ1-1 | TRBV6-2/TRBV6-3 | NA | CASSPQTGRAEAFF | TGTGCCAGCAGCCCTCAGACAGGCCGGGCTGAAGCTTTCTTT
TRBD1 | TRBJ1-6 | TRBV7-2 | NA | CASSLDRGSISPLHF | TGTGCCAGCAGCTTAGACAGGGGTTCGATTTCACCCCTCCACTTT
NA | TRBJ1-5 | TRBV27 | NA | CASRTGFNQPQHF | TGTGCCAGCAGAACAGGATTCAATCAGCCCCAGCATTTT
NA | TRBJ1-2 | TRBV3-1/TRBV3-2 | NA | CASSPYGYTF | TGTGCCAGCAGCCCTTATGGCTACACCTTC
NA | TRBJ1-1 | TRBV7-9 | NA | CASSQQGEAFF | TGTGCCAGCAGCCAACAGGGTGAAGCTTTCTTT
NA | TRBJ1-1 | TRBV5-5 | NA | CASSTLGSTEAFF | TGTGCCAGCAGCACCCTAGGGAGTACTGAAGCTTTCTTT
NA | TRBJ1-5 | TRBV6-2/TRBV6-3 | few | CASSPLGQVDQPQHF | TGTGCCAGCAGCCCCCTGGGGCAGGTGGATCAGCCCCAGCATTTT
NA | TRBJ2-2 | TRBV7-2 | NA | CALGPGEPTGELFF | TGTGCCTTAGGGCCAGGGGAGCCGACCGGGGAGCTGTTTTTT
NA | TRBJ2-6 | TRBV3-1/TRBV3-2 | NA | CASSLPRGSGANVLTF | TGTGCCAGCAGCCTCCCCCGGGGGTCTGGGGCCAACGTCCTGACTTTC
NA | TRBJ1-2 | TRBV18 | NA | CASSPRQDSPSYGYTF | TGTGCCAGCTCACCAAGGCAGGACAGCCCGTCCTATGGCTACACCTTC
NA | TRBJ1-1 | TRBV30 | NA | CAWSVVGRDTEAFF | TGTGCCTGGAGTGTAGTGGGCAGAGACACTGAAGCTTTCTTT
NA | TRBJ2-5 | TRBV11-2 | NA | CASSSFRETQYF | TGTGCCAGCAGCTCGTTTCGGGAGACCCAGTACTTC
TRBD1 | TRBJ2-1 | TRBV7-3 | NA | CASSSTGQGSYNEQFF | TGTGCCAGCAGCTCGACGGGACAGGGCTCCTACAATGAGCAGTTCTTC
NA | TRBJ1-1 | TRBV5-4 | NA | CASSPLSGDTEAFF | TGTGCCAGCAGCCCCCTGTCGGGAGACACTGAAGCTTTCTTT
NA | TRBJ2-3 | TRBV21-1 | NA | CASSKQDRATSTDTQYF | TGTGCCAGCAGCAAACAAGACAGGGCTACTAGCACAGATACGCAGTATTTT
TRBD2 | TRBJ2-1 | TRBV4-3 | NA | CASSQGLAVNLGNEQFF | TGCGCCAGCAGCCAAGGGCTAGCGGTAAATCTTGGGAATGAGCAGTTCTTC
NA | TRBJ1-5 | TRBV2 | NA | CASTTSRNQPQHF | TGTGCCAGCACGACAAGTCGCAATCAGCCCCAGCATTTT
NA | TRBJ1-6 | TRBV7-2 | NA | CASSPSWRNSPLHF | TGTGCCAGCAGCCCGAGTTGGCGGAATTCACCCCTCCACTTT
TRBD2 | TRBJ2-1 | TRBV12-5 | NA | CASGLRPGLAGGSSYNEQFF | TGTGCTAGTGGTTTGAGACCGGGACTAGCGGGGGGGAGCTCCTACAATGAGCAGTTCTTC
TRBD1 | TRBJ1-2 | TRBV19 | NA | CASSIGGGGGYGYTF | TGTGCCAGTAGTATAGGCGGAGGGGGCGGTTATGGCTACACCTTC
NA | TRBJ1-5 | TRBV6-2/TRBV6-3 | NA | CASSYGHINQPQHF | TGTGCCAGCAGTTACGGCCACATCAATCAGCCCCAGCATTTT
NA | TRBJ2-3 | TRBV19 | once | CASSNQRSTDTQYF | TGTGCCAGTAGTAATCAGCGGAGCACAGATACGCAGTATTTT
NA | TRBJ1-3 | TRBV7-9 | NA | CASSFYDRNTGNTIYF | TGTGCCAGCAGCTTCTACGACAGGAATACTGGAAACACCATATATTTT
NA | TRBJ1-1 | TRBV6-6 | once | CASSSVTGSGTEAFF | TGTGCCAGCAGTAGCGTTACAGGGTCGGGCACTGAAGCTTTCTTT
TRBD1 | TRBJ1-2 | TRBV7-9 | NA | CASSLPGGSDYGYTF | TGTGCCAGCAGCTTACCAGGGGGCAGTGACTATGGCTACACCTTC
NA | TRBJ1-6 | TRBV6-5 | NA | CASSRDSYNSPLHF | TGTGCCAGCAGTCGGGACTCCTATAATTCACCCCTCCACTTT
NA | TRBJ1-1 | TRBV27 | NA | CASRGRNTEAFF | TGTGCCAGCCGAGGGAGGAACACTGAAGCTTTCTTT
NA | TRBJ1-2 | TRBV6-1 | NA | CASSERPGINYGYTF | TGTGCCAGCAGTGAGAGGCCAGGGATTAACTATGGCTACACCTTC
NA | TRBJ1-5 | TRBV30 | NA | CAWSATGLQPQHF | TGTGCCTGGAGTGCCACGGGTTTGCAGCCCCAGCATTTT
NA | TRBJ1-1 | TRBV7-9 | NA | CASFLTVNTEAFF | TGTGCCAGCTTCCTAACAGTGAACACTGAAGCTTTCTTT
NA | TRBJ1-1 | TRBV11-3 | NA | CASSLGAVAEAFF | TGTGCCAGCAGCTTAGGGGCAGTGGCTGAAGCTTTCTTT
TRBD1 | TRBJ2-6 | TRBV7-8 | NA | CASSPRRGQGAGANVLTF | TGTGCCAGCAGTCCTAGAAGGGGGCAGGGTGCCGGGGCCAACGTCCTGACTTTC
NA | TRBJ2-1 | TRBV2 | NA | CASSEERQEYNEQFF | TGTGCCAGCAGTGAAGAGAGACAGGAGTACAATGAGCAGTTCTTC
NA | TRBJ1-1 | TRBV21-1 | NA | CASSKAFTGVSTEAFF | TGTGCCAGCAGCAAAGCCTTTACAGGGGTGAGCACTGAAGCTTTCTTT